This T cell receptor (beta chain) was sequenced in a study of blood T cell repertoires in COVID-19. Here immunoSEQ multiplex PCR was the method, and the copy in TCRdb shows in-frame clones only, minus some. The table shows around 56,000 clones, with 70% to 90% occurring only once. Trimming removed 6 bases from V and 3 bases from J, with 15 bases in between. CDR1 SGHDN and CDR2 FVKESK come from the germline V gene. CDR3 length: 15 residues. The chain has TRBV14 and TRBJ1-3; the D gene is possibly TRBD1 (6 bases). The sample taken for sequencing was peripheral blood. This receptor was taken from a man between 60 and 70 years old with acute or convalescent COVID-19. CDR3 nucleotides: TGTGCCAGCAGTAACAGGGTACAGGTTGGAAACACCATATATTTT. Its translation: CASSNRVQVGNTIYF. Complete variable domain (other parts from reference TRBV14 and TRBJ1-3): EAGVTQFPSHSVIEKGQTVTLRCDPISGHDNLYWYRRVMGKEIKFLLHFVKESKQDESGMPNNRFLAERTGGTYSTLKVQPAELEDSGVYFCASSNRVQVGNTIYFGEGSWLTVV.